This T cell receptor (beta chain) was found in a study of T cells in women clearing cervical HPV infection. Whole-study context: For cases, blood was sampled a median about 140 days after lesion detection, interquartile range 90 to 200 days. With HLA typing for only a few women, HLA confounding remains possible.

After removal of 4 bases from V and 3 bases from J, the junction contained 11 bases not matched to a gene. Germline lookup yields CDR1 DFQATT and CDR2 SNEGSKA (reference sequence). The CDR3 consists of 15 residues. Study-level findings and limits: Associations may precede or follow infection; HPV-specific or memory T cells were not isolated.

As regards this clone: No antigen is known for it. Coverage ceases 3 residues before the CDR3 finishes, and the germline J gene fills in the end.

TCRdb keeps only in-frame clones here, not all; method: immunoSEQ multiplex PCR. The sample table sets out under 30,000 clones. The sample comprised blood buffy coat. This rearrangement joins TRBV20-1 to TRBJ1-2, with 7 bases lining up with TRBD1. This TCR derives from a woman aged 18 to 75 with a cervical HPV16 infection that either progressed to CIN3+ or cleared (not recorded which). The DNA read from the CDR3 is TGCAGTGCTATCCGACAGGGCGTGGTAGACTATGGC. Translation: CSAIRQGVVDYG. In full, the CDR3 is CSAIRQGVVDYGYTF.